Listed below are T cell receptor beta chains from one sample, sequenced in a study of T cell responses to AZD1222 COVID-19 vaccine. TCRdb keeps only in-frame clones here, not all; method: immunoSEQ multiplex PCR. Among about 200,000 clones, approximately 93% were seen once, and the ten largest hold about 1%. The sample here was peripheral blood, taken 28 days after the second AZD1222 dose. All receptors come from an adult who received the AZD1222 COVID-19 vaccine. Both conserved end residues are part of each CDR3. A D gene is named only where the DNA matches it firmly. The size of a clone is reported for some rows only, either as once, few or many, or as a class for expanded clones.

V gene	clone size	J gene	D gene	CDR3 protein	CDR3 DNA
TRBV28	NA	TRBJ2-5	NA	CATFQETQYF	TGTGCCACCTTCCAAGAGACCCAGTACTTC
TRBV27	NA	TRBJ2-1	TRBD1	CASRIMPGQKSQSEQFF	TGTGCCAGCAGGATTATGCCGGGACAGAAATCACAAAGTGAGCAGTTCTTC
TRBV7-9	NA	TRBJ1-3	NA	CASSLAGEGNTIYF	TGTGCCAGCAGCTTAGCTGGGGAAGGAAACACCATATATTTT
TRBV29-1	NA	TRBJ1-3	NA	CSVERGSGNTIYF	TGCAGCGTTGAAAGGGGCTCTGGAAACACCATATATTTT
TRBV7-8	NA	TRBJ1-1	TRBD1	CASSLGGTGTDTEAFF	TGTGCCAGCAGCTTAGGAGGGACAGGGACCGACACTGAAGCTTTCTTT
TRBV2	NA	TRBJ2-7	TRBD1	CASRKQGYEQYF	TGTGCCAGCAGGAAACAGGGGTACGAGCAGTACTTC
TRBV6-5	NA	TRBJ1-5	TRBD1	CASSNHRGGNQPQHF	TGTGCCAGCAGCAATCACAGGGGCGGCAATCAGCCCCAGCATTTT
TRBV6-2/TRBV6-3	once	TRBJ2-5	NA	CASSYSSDDQETQYF	TGTGCCAGCAGTTACTCCTCGGACGACCAAGAGACCCAGTACTTC
TRBV6-5	NA	TRBJ1-3	TRBD1	CASSYFGTGTGNTIYF	TGTGCCAGCAGTTACTTCGGGACAGGGACAGGAAACACCATATATTTT
TRBV19	NA	TRBJ2-3	NA	CASSRLTASTDTQYF	TGTGCCAGTAGTCGCCTGACAGCCAGCACAGATACGCAGTATTTT
TRBV15	NA	TRBJ1-6	NA	CATSINNSPLHF	TGTGCCACCAGCATAAACAATTCACCCCTCCACTTT
TRBV20-1	NA	TRBJ1-6	NA	CSAQRGSPLHF	TGCAGTGCTCAAAGGGGTTCACCCCTCCACTTT
TRBV21-1	NA	TRBJ1-5	NA	CASSKGIPGQGRQPQHF	TGTGCCAGCAGCAAAGGGATACCGGGACAGGGCCGTCAGCCCCAGCATTTT
TRBV6-1	NA	TRBJ1-2	NA	CASSEGRFAGYTF	TGTGCCAGCAGTGAAGGGCGGTTCGCAGGCTACACCTTC
TRBV30	NA	TRBJ1-4	NA	CAWSVGSAGREKLFF	TGTGCCTGGAGTGTCGGTTCGGCAGGGAGGGAAAAACTGTTTTTT
TRBV6-4	NA	TRBJ2-4	NA	CASSGTGGDIQYF	TGTGCCAGCAGTGGGACAGGAGGGGACATTCAGTACTTC
TRBV6-1	NA	TRBJ1-2	NA	CASSEGVLYGYTF	TGTGCCAGCAGTGAAGGGGTTCTATATGGCTACACCTTC
TRBV6-1	NA	TRBJ2-1	TRBD2	CASSGKRGPSYNEQFF	TGTGCCAGCAGTGGAAAGCGGGGGCCCTCCTACAATGAGCAGTTCTTC
TRBV7-9	NA	TRBJ2-1	NA	CASSRNSGTVLEQFF	TGTGCCAGCAGCCGGAATTCCGGGACGGTCTTGGAGCAGTTCTTC
TRBV7-9	NA	TRBJ2-5	NA	CASSFKGAPGAAQYF	TGTGCCAGCAGCTTCAAGGGGGCACCGGGGGCGGCCCAGTACTTC
TRBV6-5	NA	TRBJ1-3	NA	CASSYSRRPGGNTIYF	TGTGCCAGCAGTTACTCTCGGCGCCCGGGGGGAAACACCATATATTTT
TRBV27	NA	TRBJ2-1	TRBD2	CASSTRDSGGASVNEQFF	TGTGCCAGCAGTACCCGGGATAGCGGGGGGGCCTCAGTGAATGAGCAGTTCTTC
TRBV6-1	NA	TRBJ1-2	NA	CASSEMSILNYGYTF	TGTGCCAGCAGTGAAATGAGCATCCTTAACTATGGCTACACCTTC
TRBV5-4	NA	TRBJ2-7	NA	CASSLQLTDEQYF	TGTGCCAGCAGCTTGCAACTGACCGACGAGCAGTACTTC
TRBV9	NA	TRBJ1-6	NA	CASSPRDRDSPLHF	TGTGCCAGCAGCCCCCGAGACAGAGATTCACCCCTCCACTTT
TRBV12-3/TRBV12-4	NA	TRBJ1-2	NA	CASSNGGLNGYTF	TGTGCCAGCAGCAACGGGGGGCTTAATGGCTACACCTTC
TRBV6-5	NA	TRBJ2-6	NA	CASSYSGFPGANVLTF	TGTGCCAGCAGTTACTCAGGGTTCCCTGGGGCCAACGTCCTGACTTTC
TRBV24-1	NA	TRBJ1-5	TRBD1	CATSDGTVSQPQHF	TGTGCCACCAGTGATGGGACAGTAAGCCAGCCCCAGCATTTT
TRBV20-1	NA	TRBJ2-1	NA	CSAPSEREQFF	TGCAGTGCTCCTAGCGAGCGTGAGCAGTTCTTC
TRBV11-3	NA	TRBJ1-5	NA	CASIRRTPSNQPQHF	TGTGCCAGCATACGGAGGACACCAAGCAATCAGCCCCAGCATTTT
TRBV7-2	NA	TRBJ1-1	TRBD1	CASSRVTGGTEAFF	TGTGCCAGCAGCCGTGTGACAGGGGGCACTGAAGCTTTCTTT
TRBV11-2	NA	TRBJ2-3	TRBD2	CASSYGTTYDTQYF	TGTGCCAGCAGCTACGGGACTACATATGATACGCAGTATTTT
TRBV2	NA	TRBJ1-5	TRBD1	CASSAQGALGPQHF	TGTGCCAGCAGTGCACAGGGGGCCCTAGGGCCCCAGCATTTT
TRBV28	NA	TRBJ1-2	NA	CASSLPGGAGYGYTF	TGTGCCAGCAGTTTACCGGGGGGCGCAGGGTATGGCTACACCTTC
TRBV5-5	NA	TRBJ1-1	TRBD1	CASRRQGPEAFF	TGTGCCAGCAGGCGACAGGGCCCTGAAGCTTTCTTT
TRBV30	once	TRBJ2-3	TRBD2	CAWSGPLAGFTDTQYF	TGTGCCTGGAGTGGCCCTTTAGCGGGATTCACAGATACGCAGTATTTT
TRBV7-3	NA	TRBJ2-3	TRBD1	CASSPSGDRGDTQYF	TGTGCCAGCAGCCCGTCAGGGGACAGGGGAGATACGCAGTATTTT
TRBV5-1	NA	TRBJ2-7	NA	CASSLLGLSSYEQYF	TGCGCCAGCAGCTTGTTAGGTCTGAGCTCCTACGAGCAGTACTTC
TRBV24-1	NA	TRBJ1-2	TRBD1	CATGDRAGGYTF	TGTGCCACCGGGGACAGGGCAGGCGGCTACACCTTC
TRBV6-5	NA	TRBJ1-1	NA	CASSTQGGITEAFF	TGTGCCAGCAGTACCCAGGGCGGAATTACTGAAGCTTTCTTT
TRBV30	NA	TRBJ1-2	NA	CAWSRSGYGYTF	TGTGCCTGGAGTAGATCCGGCTATGGCTACACCTTC
TRBV10-1	once	TRBJ2-1	NA	CASSHSGDASYNEQFF	TGCGCCAGCAGTCACTCAGGGGACGCGTCCTACAATGAGCAGTTCTTC
TRBV28	NA	TRBJ1-5	TRBD1	CASRFSGGAHQPQHF	TGTGCCAGCAGATTCTCAGGGGGCGCGCATCAGCCCCAGCATTTT
TRBV9	NA	TRBJ1-6	TRBD1	CASSPQGTANSPLHF	TGTGCCAGCAGCCCACAAGGGACAGCGAATTCACCCCTCCACTTT
TRBV5-8	NA	TRBJ1-3	NA	CASGEGMAGNTIYF	TGTGCCAGTGGGGAGGGCATGGCTGGAAACACCATATATTTT